The present entry profiles one T cell receptor (beta chain) with its context. As yet, its antigen is unknown. The data were obtained in a study of OX40 agonist ivuxolimab in advanced cancers. Study overall: Ivuxolimab, an agonistic anti-OX40 (CD134) antibody, was given to patients. Dosing consisted of intravenous ivuxolimab at 0.01 to 10 mg/kg every 2 weeks. Study-level results: Also present in some nonresponders was a low level of normalized T-cell clonal expansion. CD4+ and CD8+ blood T cells expanded clonally by week 6 at 0.1 to 3.0 mg/kg.

TCRdb keeps only in-frame clones here, not all; method: immunoSEQ multiplex PCR. The sample has 95,000 to 150,000 clones, just over 90% seen once. Germline V lookup: CDR1 ENHRY, CDR2 SYGVKD. V was trimmed by 3 bases and J by 0 bases, leaving 9 bases between them. The CDR3 runs to 15 residues. The clonotype comes from an adult with an advanced solid tumor such as melanoma, head and neck, liver or kidney cancer. The chain uses TRBV10-3 and TRBJ2-4; no clear D gene. Specimen: CD4+ or CD8+ T cells sorted from blood, collected in a trial of the OX40 agonist ivuxolimab. The CDR3 spells CAISDSTLAKNIQYF. The CDR3 DNA reads TGTGCCATCAGTGATTCAACCCTAGCCAAAAACATTCAGTACTTC.